Sequencing of this T cell receptor beta chain was carried out in a study of T-cell memory formation after mild COVID-19. Study-wide context: Among the donors, TCR clusters were largely specific to each donor. Study results and caveats: Most CD4+ clones that shrank were in CM and EM, while CD8+ ones turned up in EMRA. Memory sampled before infection contained some responding clones, suggesting cross-reactive memory joined.

This CDR3 region has 19 residues. V shed 0 bases, J shed 1 base, and the junction held 9 bases outside the gene matches. Germline V gene lookup returns CDR1 LGHDT and CDR2 YNNKEL (reference sequence). Regarding this clonotype: Its cognate antigen is unknown.

Each CDR3 protein is one row after TCRdb ran MiXCR on the 5' RACE reads. This sample carries 450,000 to 700,000 distinct CDR3 sequences, roughly 17% of them seen once, and the ten largest clones take around 12%. Specimen: PBMCs or a T cell subset sorted from them (not recorded which). The chain is built from TRBV3-1 and TRBJ2-5; 12 nucleotides align to TRBD2. The source of this sequence is an adult woman who had mild COVID-19 (a few samples of this study predate the infection). Cell type and time point are not known. In DNA, the CDR3 is TGTGCCAGCAGCCAAGACTCCCGCGGGACTAGCGGGTTCCAAGAGACCCAGTACTTC. Translation gives CASSQDSRGTSGFQETQYF.